This TCR beta chain comes out of a study of OX40 agonist ivuxolimab in advanced cancers. Broadly, across the study: The costimulatory receptor OX40 (CD134) was targeted by ivuxolimab, a fully human IgG2 agonistic monoclonal antibody. Intravenous ivuxolimab was administered to patients every 2 weeks at six dose levels: 0.01, 0.1, 0.3, 1.5, 3 and 10 mg/kg. Among the approximately 54 dose-escalation patients, about 19 had hepatocellular carcinoma, around 15 melanoma, 9 renal cell carcinoma and 9 head and neck cancer. In the dose-escalation cohort, around 80% of patients were male, and the mean age was roughly 60 years with a range of roughly 20 to 85. Patients were allowed to have had prior anti-PD-1, anti-PD-L1 or anti-CTLA-4 therapy, and approximately 40% of the dose-escalation patients had previously received checkpoint inhibitors. Partial responses occurred in three dose-escalation patients, of whom one had hepatocellular carcinoma and two had cutaneous melanoma. Peripheral TCRbeta sequencing aimed to test whether ivuxolimab altered TCR sequence diversity and caused clonal T-cell expansion. The monotherapy dose-escalation portion (N ≈ 55 patients) of the phase I ivuxolimab trial is reported in the paper.

Patients with autoimmune disease history or receiving systemic immunosuppression were excluded from the trial. Peripheral blood for TCR sequencing was collected from all dose cohorts at baseline, on cycle 4 day 1, and on cycle 7 day 1. The samples were drawn from a first-in-human, open-label, multicenter phase I dose-escalation trial of ivuxolimab. Adults with locally advanced or metastatic melanoma, renal cell carcinoma, hepatocellular carcinoma or head and neck squamous cell carcinoma were enrolled in the trial. Before TCR sequencing, CD4+ and CD8+ T cells were separately sorted from peripheral blood. Genomic DNA was extracted from sorted cells for sequencing of the TCRbeta CDR3 region. The immunoSEQ Assay was used to sequence the TCRbeta CDR3 regions. The source is immuneACCESS, and TCRdb retained only in-frame sequences with V and J called. Part of the clones is not carried over; for the studies checked, unresolved V genes explain less than half of this, and the remainder is unexplained. Counted in this sample were roughly 57,000 clones; roughly 73% of them appeared once. The ten biggest clones cover 2% to 3% of the sample.

Regarding this clone: The antigen this receptor binds is unknown. Per-nucleotide qualities are absent, and no much larger clonotype sits a single base away.

Findings and caveats that apply to the study as a whole: Clonal expansion of both CD4+ and CD8+ blood T cells was observed from baseline to week 6 at doses 0.1 to 3.0 mg/kg. Partial responders in the 0.1-3.0 mg/kg groups had among the lowest normalized peripheral clonal expansion, especially among CD8+ T cells. After ivuxolimab, expanded clones were on average more numerous among CD8+ T cells than among CD4+ T cells. Low levels of normalized T-cell clonal expansion were also shown by some nonresponding patients. The antigen specificity of the peripheral T cells that underwent clonal expansion was not determined.

The sample was CD4+ or CD8+ T cells sorted from blood, taken in a trial of the OX40 agonist ivuxolimab. The receptor was derived from an adult with an advanced solid tumor such as melanoma, head and neck, liver or kidney cancer.

In nucleotides, the sequence is TGTGCCAGCAGTGATCAGGCGATCTATGGCTACACCTTC. The translation is CASSDQAIYGYTF. Recombination linked TRBV2 to TRBJ1-2, with no D gene named confidently. The germline V gene sets CDR1 to SNHLY and CDR2 to FYNNEI. The CDR3 spans 13 residues, from the cysteine through the phenylalanine. Just the 39-base CDR3 DNA is kept, in frame starting at base 1. V and J lose 3 bases and 4 bases, and a span of 9 bases separates them.